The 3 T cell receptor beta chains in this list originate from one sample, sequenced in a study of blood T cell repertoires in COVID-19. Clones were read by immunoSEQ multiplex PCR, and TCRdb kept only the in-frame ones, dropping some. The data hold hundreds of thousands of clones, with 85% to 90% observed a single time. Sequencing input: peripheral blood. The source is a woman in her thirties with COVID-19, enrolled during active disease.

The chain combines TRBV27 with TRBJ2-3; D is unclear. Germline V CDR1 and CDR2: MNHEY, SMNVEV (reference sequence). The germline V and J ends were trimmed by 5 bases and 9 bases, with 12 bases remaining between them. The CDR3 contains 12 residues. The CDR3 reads CASSPSLMTQYF. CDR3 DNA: TGTGCCAGCAGTCCCAGTCTTATGACGCAGTATTTT.

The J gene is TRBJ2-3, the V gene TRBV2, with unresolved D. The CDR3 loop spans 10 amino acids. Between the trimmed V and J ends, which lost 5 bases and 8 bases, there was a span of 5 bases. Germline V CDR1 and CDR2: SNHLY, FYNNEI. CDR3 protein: CASSLSTQYF. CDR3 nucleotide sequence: TGTGCCAGCAGTCTGTCTACGCAGTATTTT.

Here the CDR3 reads CASSGIFASGGWGTDTQYF. The CDR3 DNA is TGCGCCAGCAGTGGAATTTTCGCTAGCGGCGGTTGGGGCACAGATACGCAGTATTTT. The rearrangement joins TRBV10-1 to TRBJ2-3; 7 bases are a match to TRBD2. The junction had 17 bases not matched to a gene; V was cut back by 4 bases and J by 1 base. Germline lookup yields CDR1 WNHNN and CDR2 SYGVQD (reference sequence). The CDR3 is made up of 19 amino acids.